The 22 T cell receptor beta chains given below trace back to one sample, sequenced in a study of cytomegalovirus exposure and HLA in healthy donors. This PCR relied on a set of 60 Vbeta primers and 13 Jbeta primers. Sequencing used immunoSEQ multiplex PCR; TCRdb keeps in-frame clones, though not all of them. The sample has over 200,000 clones, around 88% seen once; the top ten hold 1%. Sequenced sample: PBMCs. These receptors were obtained from a woman aged 18-29 years in good health and CMV-seronegative.

The chain links TRBV4-1 to TRBJ2-3; 9 bases are shared with TRBD1. In germline, CDR1 is MGHRA, CDR2 YSYEKL. The CDR3 consists of 15 residues. With 1 base clipped from V and 5 bases from J, the junction kept 4 bases outside the gene matches. The CDR3 here is CASSQAGTGRDTQYF. In DNA, the CDR3 is TGCGCCAGCAGCCAAGCTGGGACAGGGAGAGATACGCAGTATTTT.

Details on this clone: Other DNA sequences in this specimen translate into the identical CDR3. This sequence joins TRBV7-6 and TRBJ2-3; TRBD1 is a possible D gene (6 bases). The CDR3 runs 20 residues. With 1 base removed from V and 6 bases from J, the gap between germline ends came to 29 bases. CDR1 SGHVS and CDR2 FNYEAQ come from the germline V gene. CDR3 DNA: TGTGCCAGCAGCTTAGGGGTTTCGGGTATCTTAGGGGGAAAGGCGGATACGCAGTATTTT. It is translated as CASSLGVSGILGGKADTQYF. Full variable domain (remainder filled in from reference TRBV7-6 and TRBJ2-3): GAGVSQSPRYKVTKRGQDVALRCDPISGHVSLYWYRQALGQGPEFLTYFNYEAQQDKSGLPNDRFSAERPEGSISTLTIQRTEQRDSAMYRCASSLGVSGILGGKADTQYFGPGTRLTVL.

The gene calls are TRBV6-4 and TRBJ2-1; TRBD2 agrees at 8 bases. The CDR3 spans 15 residues. V shed 4 bases, J shed 2 bases, and the junction held 4 bases outside the gene matches. CDR1 is MRHNA and CDR2 is SNTAGT in the germline V gene. CDR3 protein: CASSAAGAAYNEQFF. The CDR3 bases are TGTGCCAGCAGTGCAGCGGGGGCTGCCTACAATGAGCAGTTCTTC.

The genes are TRBV6-5 and TRBJ2-3; perhaps TRBD2 as D (5 bases). CDR1 and CDR2 from the germline V gene are MNHEY and SVGAGI. This CDR3 comprises 14 residues. Trimming took 7 bases from V and 5 from J, leaving 16 bases between them. DNA of the CDR3: TGTGCCAGCACCCTGGGCGGGTGGAGAGATACGCAGTATTTT. Protein sequence: CASTLGGWRDTQYF.

The V gene is TRBV15, the J gene TRBJ1-1, with 8 bases lining up with TRBD1. With 0 bases clipped from V and 5 bases from J, the junction kept 5 bases outside the gene matches. CDR1 and CDR2 from the germline V gene are LNHNV and YYDKDF (reference sequence). There are 15 residues in the CDR3. The CDR3 here is CATSRDQGAGTEAFF. The CDR3 DNA reads TGTGCCACCAGCAGAGATCAGGGGGCAGGAACTGAAGCTTTCTTT.

On this clone itself: A junction boundary mismatches the germline segment, possibly from a read error. V gene TRBV4-3 combines with J gene TRBJ1-2; TRBD1 matches 7 bases. The CDR3 extends over 18 amino acids. Per the germline V gene, CDR1 is LGHNA and CDR2 is YSLEER. CDR3 coding DNA: TGCGCCAGCAGCCAAGGGCACCCTCCGACAGGGACTTTAGGTGGCCACACCTTC. Protein product: CASSQGHPPTGTLGGHTF.

The J gene is TRBJ2-7, the V gene TRBV5-5, with D perhaps TRBD1 (5 bases). V lost 5 bases and J 3 bases, leaving 15 bases between the germline ends. Germline V gene sequence: CDR1 SGHKS, CDR2 YYEKEE (reference sequence). The CDR3 extends over 14 amino acids. The CDR3: CASRTTGFGYEQYF. DNA for the CDR3: TGTGCCAGCAGAACAACAGGATTTGGCTACGAGCAGTACTTC.

This clone was seen once. This chain links TRBV7-9 with TRBJ2-3, with 16 nucleotides matching TRBD2. Germline-derived CDR1 and CDR2 are SEHNR and FQNEAQ (reference sequence). Trimming took 5 bases from V and 3 from J; bases not matched to a gene: 8. The CDR3 covers 18 residues. CDR3 in amino acids: CASSTGTSGGAWTDTQYF. DNA for the CDR3: TGTGCCAGCAGCACCGGGACTAGCGGGGGGGCATGGACAGATACGCAGTATTTT. Full variable domain (rest looked up from reference TRBV7-9 and TRBJ2-3): DTGVSQNPRHKITKRGQNVTFRCDPISEHNRLYWYRQTLGQGPEFLTYFQNEAQLEKSRLLSDRFSAERPKGSFSTLEIQRTEQGDSAMYLCASSTGTSGGAWTDTQYFGPGTRLTVL.

On this clone: Other DNA sequences in this specimen translate into the identical CDR3. The CDR3 DNA follows: TGCGCCAGCAGTCTTGGGGGCCCGAATGAAAAACTGTTTTTT. It encodes CASSLGGPNEKLFF. The gene calls are TRBV5-1 and TRBJ1-4; D is perhaps TRBD1 (6 bases). The V end was cut by 5 bases, the J end by 5 bases, with 13 bases between. Per the germline V gene, CDR1 is SGHRS and CDR2 is YFSETQ. The CDR3 totals 14 residues.

The chain recombines TRBV5-4 with TRBJ1-1, with D perhaps TRBD1 (5 bases). V was clipped by 2 bases and J by 4 bases, with 15 bases between them. Germline V gene data show CDR1 as SGHNT and CDR2 as YYREEE (reference sequence). The CDR3 is 15 residues long. CDR3 sequence (DNA): TGTGCCAGCAGCTTACTAAGGGGTGGTGGCACTGAAGCTTTCTTT. It specifies CASSLLRGGGTEAFF.

The rearrangement uses TRBV5-1 and TRBJ1-2, with 9 bases fitting TRBD1. The CDR3 runs to 15 residues. Germline CDR1 SGHRS, CDR2 YFSETQ. Trimming took 2 bases from V and 3 from J; bases not matched to a gene: 5. CDR3 nucleotide sequence: TGCGCCAGCAGCTTACGACAGGGGGGCGACTATGGCTACACCTTC. Residues: CASSLRQGGDYGYTF.

This sequence joins TRBV5-1 and TRBJ2-2; 8 bases agree with TRBD1. Germline CDR1 reads SGHRS; CDR2 reads YFSETQ. V lost 0 bases, J lost 7 bases, and 8 bases stayed unmatched. There are 16 residues in the CDR3. The DNA of the CDR3 is TGCGCCAGCAGCTTGGCTTTGGACAGGGTTAACGGGGAGCTGTTTTTT. It encodes CASSLALDRVNGELFF.

The V and J genes are TRBV11-2 and TRBJ2-7; D is perhaps TRBD2 (8 bases). The V and J ends lost 1 base and 6 bases respectively, with 19 bases between them. The CDR3 sequence is 16 residues long. The V gene's germline CDR1 is SGHAT and CDR2 FQNNGV. CDR3: CASSLGGTRRQGEQYF. Here the CDR3 DNA reads TGTGCCAGCAGCTTAGGTGGGACTAGAAGACAGGGCGAGCAGTACTTC. The whole variable domain, filled in from reference TRBV11-2 and TRBJ2-7, reads EAGVAQSPRYKIIEKRQSVAFWCNPISGHATLYWYQQILGQGPKLLIQFQNNGVVDDSQLPKDRFSAERLKGVDSTLKIQPAKLEDSAVYLCASSLGGTRRQGEQYFGPGTRLTVT.

The CDR3 here is CASSPLRGSYEQYF. CDR3 coding DNA: TGTGCCAGCAGCCCCCTTCGGGGCTCCTACGAGCAGTACTTC. The rearrangement joins TRBV11-2 to TRBJ2-7, with D possibly being TRBD2 (5 bases). Germline V gene data show CDR1 as SGHAT and CDR2 as FQNNGV. There are 14 residues in the CDR3. Trimming stripped 5 bases from V and 0 bases from J, with 11 bases between. Using reference TRBV11-2 and TRBJ2-7 for the parts outside the CDR3, the full variable domain is EAGVAQSPRYKIIEKRQSVAFWCNPISGHATLYWYQQILGQGPKLLIQFQNNGVVDDSQLPKDRFSAERLKGVDSTLKIQPAKLEDSAVYLCASSPLRGSYEQYFGPGTRLTVT.

The chain employs TRBV7-2 and TRBJ2-7; D ambiguous. V was trimmed by 3 bases and J by 3 bases, leaving 9 bases between them. Germline V gives CDR1 SGHTA, CDR2 FQGNSA. This CDR3 has 13 residues. CDR3 DNA sequence: TGTGCCAGCAGCTTTACGTTTAGCTACGAGCAGTACTTC. It codes for CASSFTFSYEQYF. Full variable domain (remainder filled in from reference TRBV7-2 and TRBJ2-7): GAGVSQSPSNKVTEKGKDVELRCDPISGHTALYWYRQSLGQGLEFLIYFQGNSAPDKSGLPSDRFSAERTGGSVSTLTIQRTQQEDSAVYLCASSFTFSYEQYFGPGTRLTVT.

This chain connects TRBV4-3 to TRBJ2-1; 9 nucleotides match TRBD2. CDR3 length: 14 amino acids. The V segment lost 4 bases and the J segment 6 bases; nucleotides outside the gene matches: 4. Per the germline V gene, CDR1 is LGHNA and CDR2 is YSLEER. The CDR3 region has the DNA TGCGCCAGCAGCCTGACTAGCGGCGCCAATGAGCAGTTCTTC. Protein: CASSLTSGANEQFF.

The chain is built from TRBV27 and TRBJ2-1, with TRBD2 matching 8 bases. V was pared by 3 bases and J by 9 bases, with 10 bases of the junction left unmatched. Germline CDR1 MNHEY, CDR2 SMNVEV (reference sequence). The length of the CDR3 is 15 residues. The DNA of the CDR3 is TGTGCCAGCAGTTTCCCCTCGGGGGGGCTCGGTGAGCAGTTCTTC. Protein product: CASSFPSGGLGEQFF.

The chain is built from TRBV5-5 and TRBJ2-3; unclear D gene. The germline CDR1 and CDR2 sequences are SGHKS and YYEKEE (reference sequence). The CDR3 length is 14 residues. The V end was cut by 1 base, the J end by 1 base, with 7 bases between. CDR3: CASSLFGGTDTQYF. The DNA of the CDR3 is TGTGCCAGCAGCTTGTTCGGTGGCACAGATACGCAGTATTTT. Supplemented by reference TRBV5-5 and TRBJ2-3, the full variable domain reads DAGVTQSPTHLIKTRGQQVTLRCSPISGHKSVSWYQQVLGQGPQFIFQYYEKEERGRGNFPDRFSARQFPNYSSELNVNALLLGDSALYLCASSLFGGTDTQYFGPGTRLTVL.

The chain joins TRBV6-1 to TRBJ2-1, with 8 bases fitting TRBD1. This CDR3 is 15 amino acids long. Per germline, CDR1 MNHNS and CDR2 SASEGT. V lost 7 bases to trimming and J lost 5 bases; unmatched junction nucleotides: 10. CDR3 in DNA: TGTGCCAGCACCCCCTGGACAGGGCTCCACAATGAGCAGTTCTTC. It is translated as CASTPWTGLHNEQFF.

This chain joins TRBV5-8 and TRBJ1-5, with TRBD1 identical over 7 bases. Germline CDR1 and CDR2: SGHTS and YDEGEE. Germline trimming cut 7 bases from V and 5 bases from J; bases unmatched to any gene: 9. CDR3 size: 14 residues. The CDR3 DNA follows: TGTGCCAGCTCACTCGGGACAGTCGATCAGCCCCAGCATTTT. Its translation: CASSLGTVDQPQHF. The variable domain in full, completed from reference TRBV5-8 and TRBJ1-5, reads EAGVTQSPTHLIKTRGQQATLRCSPISGHTSVYWYQQALGLGLQFLLWYDEGEERNRGNFPPRFSGRQFPNYSSELNVNALELEDSALYLCASSLGTVDQPQHFGDGTRLSIL.

This clone was seen just once. The chain uses TRBV11-2 and TRBJ2-7; D perhaps matches TRBD2 (6 bases). With 3 bases removed from V and 7 bases from J, the gap between germline ends came to 13 bases. The CDR3 is made up of 13 amino acids. Per the germline V gene, CDR1 is SGHAT and CDR2 is FQNNGV. CDR3 in DNA: TGTGCCAGCAGCTTGGAGACTAGATTAGAGCAGTACTTC. Protein: CASSLETRLEQYF.

The chain recombines TRBV9 with TRBJ2-1, with 11 bases that match TRBD2. The CDR3 sequence is 15 residues long. Germline V gene sequence: CDR1 SGDLS, CDR2 YYNGEE. V lost 4 bases and J lost 3; bases outside the gene matches: 3. The CDR3, as DNA: TGTGCCAGCAGCTTGGGGACTAGCGGCTACAATGAGCAGTTCTTC. This sequence encodes CASSLGTSGYNEQFF.